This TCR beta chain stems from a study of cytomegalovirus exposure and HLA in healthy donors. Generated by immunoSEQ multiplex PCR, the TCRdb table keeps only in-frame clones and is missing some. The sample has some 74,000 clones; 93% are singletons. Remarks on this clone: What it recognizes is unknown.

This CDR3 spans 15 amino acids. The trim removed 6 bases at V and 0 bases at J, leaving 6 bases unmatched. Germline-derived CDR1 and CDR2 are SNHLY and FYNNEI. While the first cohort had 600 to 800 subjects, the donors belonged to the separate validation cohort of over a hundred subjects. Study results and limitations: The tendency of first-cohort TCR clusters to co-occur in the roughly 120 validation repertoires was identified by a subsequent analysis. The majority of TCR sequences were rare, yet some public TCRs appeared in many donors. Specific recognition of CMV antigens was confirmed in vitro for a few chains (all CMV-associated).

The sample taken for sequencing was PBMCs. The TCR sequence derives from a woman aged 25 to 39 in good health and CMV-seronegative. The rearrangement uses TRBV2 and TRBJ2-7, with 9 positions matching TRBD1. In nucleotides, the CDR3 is TGTGCCAGCAGATTCACGGGACAGGGCTCCTACGAGCAGTACTTC. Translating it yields CASRFTGQGSYEQYF.